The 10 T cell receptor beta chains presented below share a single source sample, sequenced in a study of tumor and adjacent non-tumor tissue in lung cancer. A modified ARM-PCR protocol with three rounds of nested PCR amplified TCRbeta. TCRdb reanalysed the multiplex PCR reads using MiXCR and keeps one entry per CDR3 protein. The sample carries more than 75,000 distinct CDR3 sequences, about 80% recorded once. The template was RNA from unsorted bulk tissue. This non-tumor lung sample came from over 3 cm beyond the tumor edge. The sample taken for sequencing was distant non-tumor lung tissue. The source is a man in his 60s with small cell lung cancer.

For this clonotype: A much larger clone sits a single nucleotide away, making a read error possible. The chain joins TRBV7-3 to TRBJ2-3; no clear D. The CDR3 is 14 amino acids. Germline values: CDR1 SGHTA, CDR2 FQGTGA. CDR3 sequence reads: CASSLGPYTDMQYF. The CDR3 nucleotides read TGTGCCAGCAGCTTAGGACCGTACACAGATATGCAGTATTTT. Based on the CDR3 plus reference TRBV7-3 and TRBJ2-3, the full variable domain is GAGVSQTPSNKVTEKGKYVELRCDPISGHTALYWYRQSLGQGPEFLIYFQGTGAADDSGLPNDRFFAVRPEGSVSTLKIQRTERGDSAVYLCASSLGPYTDMQYFGPGTRLTVL.

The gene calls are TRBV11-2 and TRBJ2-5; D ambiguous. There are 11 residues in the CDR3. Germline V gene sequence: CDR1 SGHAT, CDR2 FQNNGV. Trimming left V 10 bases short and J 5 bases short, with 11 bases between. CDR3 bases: TGTGCCAACAATCAGGCGGAGACCCAGTACTTC. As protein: CANNQAETQYF.

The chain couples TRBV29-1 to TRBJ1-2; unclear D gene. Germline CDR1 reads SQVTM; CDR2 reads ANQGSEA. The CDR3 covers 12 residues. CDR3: CGIRGDEDGYTF. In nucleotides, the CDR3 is TGCGGCATCCGAGGTGATGAGGATGGCTACACCTTC.

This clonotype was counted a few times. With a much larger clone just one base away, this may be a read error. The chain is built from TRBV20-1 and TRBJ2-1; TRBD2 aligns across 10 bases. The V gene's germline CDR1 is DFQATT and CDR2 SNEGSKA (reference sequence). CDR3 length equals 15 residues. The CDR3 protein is CNAGKRTSGHNEQFF. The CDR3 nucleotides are TGCAATGCTGGCAAGAGGACTAGCGGACACAATGAGCAGTTCTTC.

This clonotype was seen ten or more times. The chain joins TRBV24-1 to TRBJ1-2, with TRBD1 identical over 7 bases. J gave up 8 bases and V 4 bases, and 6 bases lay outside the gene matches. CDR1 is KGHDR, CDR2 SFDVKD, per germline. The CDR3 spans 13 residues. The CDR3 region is CATSDPTGEGYTF. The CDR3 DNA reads TGTGCCACCAGTGACCCTACAGGGGAAGGCTACACCTTC.

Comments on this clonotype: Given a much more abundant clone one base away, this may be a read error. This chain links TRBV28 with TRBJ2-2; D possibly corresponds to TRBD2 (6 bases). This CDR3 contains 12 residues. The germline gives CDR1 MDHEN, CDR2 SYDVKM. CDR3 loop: CVSREVAGELFF. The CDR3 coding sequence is TGTGTCAGCAGGGAGGTGGCCGGGGAGCTGTTTTTT.

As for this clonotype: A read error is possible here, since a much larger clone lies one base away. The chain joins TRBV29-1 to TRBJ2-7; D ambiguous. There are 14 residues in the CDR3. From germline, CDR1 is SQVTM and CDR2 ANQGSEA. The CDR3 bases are TGCAGCGTCAAAGAGTGGGTACACTCCTACGGGCAGTACTTC. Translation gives CSVKEWVHSYGQYF.

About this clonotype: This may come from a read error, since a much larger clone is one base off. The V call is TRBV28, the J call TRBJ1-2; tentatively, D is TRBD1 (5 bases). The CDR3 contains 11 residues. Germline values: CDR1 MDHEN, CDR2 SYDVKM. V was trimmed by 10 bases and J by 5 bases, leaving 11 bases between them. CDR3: CAIWDRYGYTF. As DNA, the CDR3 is TGTGCCATCTGGGACCGTTATGGCTACACCTTC.

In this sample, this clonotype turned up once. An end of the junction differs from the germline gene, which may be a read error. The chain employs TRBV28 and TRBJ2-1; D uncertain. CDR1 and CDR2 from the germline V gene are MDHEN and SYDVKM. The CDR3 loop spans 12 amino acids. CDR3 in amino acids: CANSAIYNEQFF. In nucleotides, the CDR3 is TGTGCCAACAGTGCCATTTACAATGAGCAGTTCTTC. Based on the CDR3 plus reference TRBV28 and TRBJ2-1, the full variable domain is DVKVTQSSRYLVKRTGEKVFLECVQDMDHENMFWYRQDPGLGLRLIYFSYDVKMKEKGDIPEGYSVSREKKERFSLILESASTNQTSMYLCANSAIYNEQFFGPGTRLTVL.

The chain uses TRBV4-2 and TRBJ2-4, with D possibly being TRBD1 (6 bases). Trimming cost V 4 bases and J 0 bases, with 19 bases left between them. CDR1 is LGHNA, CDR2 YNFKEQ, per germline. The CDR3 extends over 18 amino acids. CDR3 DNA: TGTGCCAGCAGCCCCCTTGGGACATGGGGGCGAGCCAAAAACATTCAGTACTTC. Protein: CASSPLGTWGRAKNIQYF.